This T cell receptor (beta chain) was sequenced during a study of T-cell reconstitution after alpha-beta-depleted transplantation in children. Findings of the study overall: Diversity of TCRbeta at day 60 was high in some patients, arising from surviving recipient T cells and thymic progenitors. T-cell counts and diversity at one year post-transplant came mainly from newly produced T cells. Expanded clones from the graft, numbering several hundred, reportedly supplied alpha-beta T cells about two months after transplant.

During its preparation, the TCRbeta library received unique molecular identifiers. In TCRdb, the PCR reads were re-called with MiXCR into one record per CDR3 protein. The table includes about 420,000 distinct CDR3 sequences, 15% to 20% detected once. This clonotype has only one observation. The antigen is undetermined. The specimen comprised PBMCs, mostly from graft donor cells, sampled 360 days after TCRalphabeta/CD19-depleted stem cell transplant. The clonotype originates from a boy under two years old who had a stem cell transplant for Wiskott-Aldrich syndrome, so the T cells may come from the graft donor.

CDR3 in DNA: TGCGCCAGCAGCCAAGATGGGTTCGGGAGGGCCGCAGATACGCAGTATTTT. Its protein is CASSQDGFGRAADTQYF. The chain recombines TRBV4-1 with TRBJ2-3; 8 nucleotides line up with TRBD2. The CDR3 loop spans 17 amino acids. Germline-derived CDR1 and CDR2 are MGHRA and YSYEKL. The ends lost 0 bases at V and 4 bases at J; junction bases unmatched: 9.